These 23 T cell receptor beta chains were all obtained from the same sample, sequenced in a study of technical replicates of blood from several donors. Only in-frame clones appear in the TCRdb table, and some are missing; sequencing was by immunoSEQ multiplex PCR. The data hold more than 65,000 clones, with 91% observed a single time. Sequencing was carried out using T cells isolated from PBMCs. These receptors were collected from a human donor in good health. Some clones in this sample may be carry-over from other donors' samples.

This chain links TRBV5-1 with TRBJ2-2; 7 bases map to TRBD1. This CDR3 is 15 amino acids long. Germline lookup yields CDR1 SGHRS and CDR2 YFSETQ. J was trimmed by 4 bases and V by 5 bases; bases with no gene match: 8. CDR3 nucleotides: TGCGCCAGCAGGACCGGGACAGTGATCACCGGGGAGCTGTTTTTT. It specifies CASRTGTVITGELFF.

This chain joins TRBV11-3 and TRBJ2-2, with TRBD1 matching over 10 bases. With V trimmed by 3 bases and J by 6 bases, 10 bases remained unmatched. The CDR3 is 17 residues long. The V gene's germline CDR1 is SGHNT and CDR2 YENEEA. The CDR3 is CASSFRLDRGRAGELFF. Written as DNA, the CDR3 is TGTGCCAGCAGCTTCCGCTTGGACAGGGGGAGGGCCGGGGAGCTGTTTTTT.

The gene calls are TRBV11-2 and TRBJ1-4, with unresolved D. Trimming took 3 bases from V and 8 from J, leaving 13 bases between them. From germline, CDR1 is SGHAT and CDR2 FQNNGV. The CDR3 is made up of 14 amino acids. The CDR3 loop is CASSLNTWEEKLFF. The DNA for the CDR3 is TGTGCCAGCAGCTTGAACACGTGGGAGGAAAAACTGTTTTTT.

The rearrangement joins TRBV7-2 to TRBJ2-2, with 7 nucleotides matching TRBD2. The trim removed 0 bases at V and 7 bases at J, leaving 11 bases unmatched. CDR3 size: 17 residues. CDR1 is SGHTA and CDR2 is FQGNSA in the germline V gene. The CDR3 bases are TGTGCCAGCAGCTTAGCGTTCACGGGAGGCCGTAGCGGGGAGCTGTTTTTT. This encodes CASSLAFTGGRSGELFF.

This chain connects TRBV27 to TRBJ2-3, with 13 bases that match TRBD2. Germline CDR1 and CDR2: MNHEY and SMNVEV (reference sequence). The CDR3 is 18 amino acids. The V and J ends lost 1 base and 5 bases, in that order; junction bases with no gene match: 9. The CDR3 loop reads CASSLLISRTSGGDTQYF. CDR3 sequence (DNA): TGTGCCAGCAGTTTATTGATATCGAGGACTAGCGGGGGAGATACGCAGTATTTT.

This clone was found once. This sequence joins TRBV4-1 and TRBJ1-1, with 7 bases that match TRBD1. The ends lost 3 bases at V and 6 bases at J; junction bases unmatched: 4. The germline V gene encodes CDR1 MGHRA and CDR2 YSYEKL. CDR3 length: 13 amino acids. The CDR3 sequence is CASSQADRPEAFF. CDR3 DNA: TGCGCCAGCAGCCAGGCGGACAGGCCTGAAGCTTTCTTT.

The chain joins TRBV5-1 to TRBJ2-3, with TRBD2 matching over 9 bases. The CDR3 is made up of 16 amino acids. Germline-derived CDR1 and CDR2 are SGHRS and YFSETQ. After removal of 2 bases from V and 2 bases from J, the junction contained 6 bases not matched to a gene. The CDR3 DNA follows: TGCGCCAGCAGCTTAAGCGGGAGGCCCCCCACAGATACGCAGTATTTT. Translated: CASSLSGRPPTDTQYF. Combining the CDR3 with reference TRBV5-1 and TRBJ2-3 gives the whole variable domain KAGVTQTPRYLIKTRGQQVTLSCSPISGHRSVSWYQQTPGQGLQFLFEYFSETQRNKGNFPGRFSGRQFSNSRSEMNVSTLELGDSALYLCASSLSGRPPTDTQYFGPGTRLTVL.

The J gene is TRBJ2-7, the V gene TRBV4-1, with 9 bases identical to TRBD2. V was pared by 4 bases and J by 2 bases, with 12 bases of the junction left unmatched. This CDR3 has 17 residues. Germline V gene lookup returns CDR1 MGHRA and CDR2 YSYEKL. Here the CDR3 DNA reads TGCGCCAGCAGCCGTTTTTTATTAGCGGGAGCCCCCTACGAGCAGTACTTC. Encoded protein: CASSRFLLAGAPYEQYF.

The chain is built from TRBV29-1 and TRBJ1-1; 8 bases are a match to TRBD1. J gave up 11 bases and V 6 bases, and 17 bases lay outside the gene matches. The germline gives CDR1 SQVTM, CDR2 ANQGSEA. The CDR3 contains 14 residues. The CDR3 coding sequence is TGCAGCGTACTAAACCTGGACAGGGTTGGGCGGGCTTTCTTT. Residues: CSVLNLDRVGRAFF.

J is TRBJ2-5 and V is TRBV2; D possibly corresponds to TRBD2 (6 bases). With 4 bases removed from V and 2 bases from J, the gap between germline ends came to 14 bases. The CDR3 consists of 15 residues. The germline V gene encodes CDR1 SNHLY and CDR2 FYNNEI. CDR3 coding DNA: TGTGCCAGCAGTGGATCCACTAGCTTGCAAGAGACCCAGTACTTC. Its translation is CASSGSTSLQETQYF. Complete variable domain (other parts from reference TRBV2 and TRBJ2-5): EPEVTQTPSHQVTQMGQEVILRCVPISNHLYFYWYRQILGQKVEFLVSFYNNEISEKSEIFDDQFSVERPDGSNFTLKIRSTKLEDSAMYFCASSGSTSLQETQYFGPGTRLLVL.

The V gene is TRBV12-5, the J gene TRBJ2-3, with 11 bases fitting TRBD2. In germline, CDR1 is LGHNT, CDR2 FRNRAP. The V segment lost 0 bases and the J segment 7 bases; nucleotides outside the gene matches: 6. The CDR3 contains 16 residues. CDR3 nucleotide sequence: TGTGCTAGTGGTTTGGTAGTTAGCGGGAGGGCGCATACGCAGTATTTT. The encoded protein is CASGLVVSGRAHTQYF.

CDR3 region: CASSLGTGGGYTF. For the CDR3, the DNA is TGCGCCAGCAGCTTGGGAACAGGGGGAGGCTACACCTTC. The J gene is TRBJ1-2, the V gene TRBV5-1; 8 bases match TRBD1. There are 13 residues in the CDR3. Per the germline V gene, CDR1 is SGHRS and CDR2 is YFSETQ. V dropped 0 bases and J dropped 8; count of bases not matched to a gene: 3.

This clone is a singleton in its sample. This chain joins TRBV7-9 and TRBJ2-5; D possibly corresponds to TRBD1 (7 bases). The J call may be faulty, since TRBJ2-7 better matches the DNA end. The CDR3 is 14 residues long. CDR1 is SEHNR and CDR2 is FQNEAQ in the germline V gene (reference sequence). The CDR3 region has the DNA TGTGCCAGCAGCGGACAGGAGGAGGGCTACGAGCAGTACTTC. Residues: CASSGQEEGYEQYF.

The chain couples TRBV7-9 to TRBJ2-7, with no clear D. Deletions cut 4 bases from V and 0 bases from J, with 16 bases between. There are 16 residues in the CDR3. The germline V gene has CDR1 SEHNR and CDR2 FQNEAQ (reference sequence). This CDR3 is CASSSSGGTVSYEQYF. Written as DNA, the CDR3 is TGTGCCAGCAGCTCCTCAGGTGGCACTGTCTCCTACGAGCAGTACTTC.

The rearrangement joins TRBV11-2 to TRBJ2-7; 13 positions agree with TRBD2. The CDR3 has 18 amino acids. V lost 1 base and J lost 5; bases outside the gene matches: 11. Germline-derived CDR1 and CDR2 are SGHAT and FQNNGV. The CDR3 region is CASSLVLLAGGPGNEQYF. The CDR3 nucleotides are TGTGCCAGCAGCTTAGTTTTACTAGCGGGAGGGCCTGGCAACGAGCAGTACTTC.

V and J are TRBV2 and TRBJ2-1; possibly TRBD2 for D (6 bases). The CDR3 sequence is 16 residues long. Germline V CDR1 and CDR2: SNHLY, FYNNEI. Trimming stripped 1 base from V and 4 bases from J, with 14 bases between. In DNA, the CDR3 is TGTGCCAGCAGTGAAGAAGTGGCTAGCGAATACAATGAGCAGTTCTTC. It encodes CASSEEVASEYNEQFF.

In this sample, this clone turned up once. This chain uses TRBV5-1 with TRBJ2-1, with 7 bases that match TRBD1. The CDR3 covers 13 residues. Per the germline V gene, CDR1 is SGHRS and CDR2 is YFSETQ. The junction had 1 base not matched to a gene; V was cut back by 4 bases and J by 3 bases. CDR3 in amino acids: CASSRDSYNEQFF. CDR3 coding DNA: TGCGCCAGCAGCCGGGACAGCTACAATGAGCAGTTCTTC.

The rearrangement links TRBV25-1 to TRBJ1-1; 7 positions agree with TRBD1. The V segment lost 7 bases and the J segment 4 bases; nucleotides outside the gene matches: 0. The germline CDR1 and CDR2 sequences are MGHDK and SYGVNS. This CDR3 is 11 amino acids long. In nucleotides, the CDR3 is TGTGCCAGCACAGGGGGCACTGAAGCTTTCTTT. This encodes CASTGGTEAFF.

The V and J genes are TRBV7-3 and TRBJ2-3; 12 bases fit TRBD2. Germline values: CDR1 SGHTA, CDR2 FQGTGA. The CDR3 spans 16 residues. J lost 2 bases, V lost 4 bases, and 4 bases had no gene match. In nucleotides, the CDR3 is TGTGCCAGCAGCTCCACTAGCGGGGGGACCACAGATACGCAGTATTTT. Protein product: CASSSTSGGTTDTQYF.

This clone was observed a single time. J is TRBJ2-7 and V is TRBV5-4, with D perhaps assigned TRBD1 or TRBD2 (5 bases each). Germline V gives CDR1 SGHNT, CDR2 YYREEE (reference sequence). Trimming shortened V by 4 bases and J by 4 bases, and 18 bases separated the two germline ends. This CDR3 has 15 amino acids. CDR3: CASSLGTDTGYEQYF. CDR3 nucleotides: TGTGCCAGCAGCCTGGGGACGGACACCGGATACGAGCAGTACTTC.

This clone was found once. J is TRBJ1-2 and V is TRBV7-9, with 9 bases aligning to TRBD1. The CDR3 loop spans 17 amino acids. Per germline, CDR1 SEHNR and CDR2 FQNEAQ (reference sequence). V gave up 5 bases and J gave up 8 bases; unmatched junction bases: 18. The CDR3: CASSLNPPPTGGLGYTF. The CDR3 coding sequence is TGTGCCAGCAGCCTCAACCCGCCCCCTACAGGGGGCTTGGGCTACACCTTC.

J is TRBJ2-3 and V is TRBV4-1; maybe TRBD1 (6 bases). The CDR3 extends over 15 amino acids. In germline, CDR1 is MGHRA, CDR2 YSYEKL. V dropped 7 bases and J dropped 6 bases, with 20 bases sitting between them. The CDR3 sequence is CASNLLQGGDDTQYF. CDR3 nucleotides: TGCGCCAGCAACCTTTTACAGGGCGGAGATGATACGCAGTATTTT.

The V and J genes are TRBV10-3 and TRBJ2-2; TRBD2 agrees at 12 bases. The length of the CDR3 is 13 residues. The germline V gene has CDR1 ENHRY and CDR2 SYGVKD. The V gene end was trimmed by 10 bases and the J gene end by 8 bases; junction bases not matched to a gene: 5. In nucleotides, the CDR3 is TGTGCCACCGGACTAGCGGGAAAAGGGGAGCTGTTTTTT. Protein product: CATGLAGKGELFF.